One and the same sample provided the 20 T cell receptor beta chains below, sequenced in a study of T-cell memory formation after mild COVID-19. TCRdb re-called the 5' RACE reads through MiXCR, storing one row per CDR3 protein. The data contain approximately 150,000 distinct CDR3 sequences, over 6% of them singletons. Sequenced: PBMCs or a T cell subset sorted from them (not recorded which). These receptors came from an adult woman who had mild COVID-19 (a few samples of this study predate the infection). Cell type and time point are not known.

The chain couples TRBV12-3 or TRBV12-4 to TRBJ1-1; TRBD1 might be the D (5 bases). Trimming removed 5 bases from V and 5 bases from J, with 15 bases in between. The CDR3 runs to 14 residues. The CDR3 sequence is CASSIQGTGTEAFF. The DNA for the CDR3 is TGTGCCAGCAGTATACAAGGGACGGGGACTGAAGCTTTCTTT.

This clonotype was observed many times. The V gene is TRBV6-1, the J gene TRBJ2-1; a weak D match, TRBD2 (5 bases). CDR3 size: 13 residues. Germline CDR1 reads MNHNS; CDR2 reads SASEGT. Between the trimmed V and J ends, which lost 4 bases and 8 bases, there was a span of 12 bases. CDR3 sequence reads: CASSGRFSDEQFF. In nucleotides, the CDR3 is TGTGCCAGCAGTGGACGGTTTAGCGATGAGCAGTTCTTC.

This clonotype was observed many times. V gene TRBV6-1 combines with J gene TRBJ2-1; 7 bases agree with TRBD1. This CDR3 has 15 amino acids. Germline CDR1 and CDR2: MNHNS and SASEGT. The J segment lost 1 base and the V segment lost 6 bases, leaving 6 bases of the junction unmatched. CDR3 in DNA: TGTGCCAGCAGAGCCGGGACAGCATCCTACAATGAGCAGTTCTTC. As protein: CASRAGTASYNEQFF.

The chain has TRBV24-1 and TRBJ2-3, with 10 bases fitting TRBD2. Trimming cost V 9 bases and J 2 bases; bases outside gene matches: 1. The CDR3 consists of 13 residues. Germline assignment: CDR1 KGHDR and CDR2 SFDVKD. The CDR3 reads CATGLAATDTQYF. The CDR3 bases are TGTGCCACCGGACTAGCGGCCACAGATACGCAGTATTTT.

This clonotype was recorded at least ten times. The chain has TRBV6-5 and TRBJ2-7, with D possibly matching TRBD2 (5 bases). V lost 7 bases and J 2 bases, leaving 12 bases between the germline ends. The germline gives CDR1 MNHEY, CDR2 SVGAGI. This CDR3 region has 13 residues. CDR3 amino acids: CASNPGVAYEQYF. The CDR3 nucleotides are TGTGCCAGCAACCCCGGGGTCGCCTACGAGCAGTACTTC.

The table lists this clonotype with a few counts. This rearrangement joins TRBV24-1 to TRBJ2-2; 7 bases map to TRBD2. The ends lost 3 bases at V and 5 bases at J; junction bases unmatched: 8. The CDR3 contains 16 residues. Germline lookup yields CDR1 KGHDR and CDR2 SFDVKD. The CDR3 bases are TGTGCCACCAGTGATCAGGGACCCGGGGGGACCGGGGAGCTGTTTTTT. It encodes CATSDQGPGGTGELFF.

This rearrangement joins TRBV27 to TRBJ2-1; D is undetermined. Germline assignment: CDR1 MNHEY and CDR2 SMNVEV (reference sequence). The CDR3 is 15 residues long. The V gene lost 11 bases and the J gene lost 0 bases, with 17 bases spanning the gap. The CDR3 DNA sequence: TGTGCCGCCCGGAGCCGGCCGAGCTCCTACAATGAGCAGTTCTTC. Translating it yields CAARSRPSSYNEQFF.

This clonotype showed up many times. V and J are TRBV7-9 and TRBJ2-3; D unresolved. The CDR3 covers 13 residues. Trimming cost V 4 bases and J 4 bases, with 9 bases left between them. The germline V gene encodes CDR1 SEHNR and CDR2 FQNEAQ (reference sequence). CDR3 protein: CASSSQLPDTQYF. DNA of the CDR3: TGTGCCAGCAGCTCCCAATTGCCAGATACGCAGTATTTT. Full variable domain (rest looked up from reference TRBV7-9 and TRBJ2-3): DTGVSQNPRHKITKRGQNVTFRCDPISEHNRLYWYRQTLGQGPEFLTYFQNEAQLEKSRLLSDRFSAERPKGSFSTLEIQRTEQGDSAMYLCASSSQLPDTQYFGPGTRLTVL.

In its sample, this clonotype was seen a few times. The chain uses TRBV27 and TRBJ1-6; tentatively, D is TRBD1 (5 bases). CDR3 length: 16 amino acids. The ends were cut back, 4 bases at V and 8 bases at J, with 18 bases in the middle. Germline CDR1 and CDR2: MNHEY and SMNVEV (reference sequence). This chain's CDR3 is CASSWRGRWGDSPLHF. CDR3 nucleotide sequence: TGTGCCAGCAGTTGGCGGGGACGGTGGGGGGATTCACCCCTCCACTTT.

The sample holds a few counts of this clonotype. This chain joins TRBV7-9 and TRBJ2-5; D gene uncertain. The CDR3 runs to 15 residues. V lost 2 bases to trimming and J lost 1 base, with 11 bases between them. CDR1 and CDR2 from the germline V gene are SEHNR and FQNEAQ (reference sequence). The DNA for the CDR3 is TGTGCCAGCAGCTTATCACTGTTCCCCCAAGAGACCCAGTACTTC. Translated, it gives CASSLSLFPQETQYF.

The chain carries TRBV18 and TRBJ2-5; TRBD2 matches 8 bases. This CDR3 is built from 17 residues. Germline V gives CDR1 KGHSH, CDR2 LQKENI. The trim removed 3 bases at V and 4 bases at J, leaving 13 bases unmatched. CDR3 in DNA: TGTGCCAGCTCACCGAAGGTTGGAGCGGGAGTGGGAGAGACCCAGTACTTC. Translating gives CASSPKVGAGVGETQYF. The full variable domain, with the rest looked up from reference TRBV18 and TRBJ2-5, is NAGVMQNPRHLVRRRGQEARLRCSPMKGHSHVYWYRQLPEEGLKFMVYLQKENIIDESGMPKERFSAEFPKEGPSILRIQQVVRGDSAAYFCASSPKVGAGVGETQYFGPGTRLLVL.

This clonotype was observed a handful of times. The rearrangement joins TRBV2 to TRBJ1-5; 7 nucleotides align to TRBD1. Trimming removed 6 bases from V and 2 bases from J; junction bases left unmatched: 7. CDR3 length: 15 amino acids. The germline CDR1 and CDR2 sequences are SNHLY and FYNNEI. The CDR3 region has the DNA TGTGCCAGCAGCGGCAGGGGGTACGGCAATCAGCCCCAGCATTTT. Its protein product is CASSGRGYGNQPQHF.

This clonotype appeared many times. The genes are TRBV4-1 and TRBJ2-7; TRBD1 matches 9 bases. This CDR3 region has 16 residues. Per germline, CDR1 MGHRA and CDR2 YSYEKL. Losses at the gene ends were 4 bases for V and 2 bases for J; bases not matched to a gene: 9. The CDR3 coding sequence is TGCGCCAGCAGCCGACAACCGGGGGACAGGGCCTACGAGCAGTACTTC. It encodes CASSRQPGDRAYEQYF.

The rearrangement links TRBV4-2 to TRBJ2-1; 7 bases fit TRBD2. CDR3 size: 18 residues. V dropped 0 bases and J dropped 0; count of bases not matched to a gene: 8. Germline assignment: CDR1 LGHNA and CDR2 YNFKEQ. CDR3 DNA: TGTGCCAGCAGCCAAGAGGTCCCGGGGGGTTACTCCTACAATGAGCAGTTCTTC. Its translation: CASSQEVPGGYSYNEQFF.

This clonotype turned up a few times. The CDR3 region is CSAVGTSGSYEQYF. DNA of the CDR3: TGCAGTGCCGTCGGGACTAGCGGATCCTACGAGCAGTACTTC. The rearrangement links TRBV20-1 to TRBJ2-7, with 11 bases that match TRBD2. The germline V gene encodes CDR1 DFQATT and CDR2 SNEGSKA (reference sequence). The CDR3 covers 14 residues. Unmatched junction bases numbered 5, after V lost 6 bases and J lost 1 base.

The chain is built from TRBV18 and TRBJ2-7; D is perhaps TRBD1 or TRBD2 (5 bases each). The V and J ends lost 3 bases and 6 bases respectively, with 21 bases between them. The CDR3 length is 16 residues. The germline V gene has CDR1 KGHSH and CDR2 LQKENI. The CDR3: CASSPTTLQGGGEQYF. Here the CDR3 DNA reads TGTGCCAGCTCACCCACCACCCTCCAGGGCGGAGGCGAGCAGTACTTC.

This clonotype was counted once. The chain joins TRBV7-8 to TRBJ2-7; 11 nucleotides line up with TRBD2. This CDR3 comprises 18 residues. J was trimmed by 3 bases and V by 1 base; bases with no gene match: 11. In germline, CDR1 is SGHVS, CDR2 FQNEAQ. The CDR3 DNA reads TGTGCCAGCAGCTTAGGTCTCCTCAGACTAGCGGGGAACTACGAGCAGTACTTC. It specifies CASSLGLLRLAGNYEQYF. Supplemented by reference TRBV7-8 and TRBJ2-7, the full variable domain reads GAGVSQSPRYKVAKRGQDVALRCDPISGHVSLFWYQQALGQGPEFLTYFQNEAQLDKSGLPSDRFFAERPEGSVSTLKIQRTQQEDSAVYLCASSLGLLRLAGNYEQYFGPGTRLTVT.

This clonotype was picked up many times. The genes are TRBV20-1 and TRBJ2-3; a possible D gene is TRBD1 (6 bases). The CDR3 is made up of 14 amino acids. V was trimmed by 6 bases and J by 3 bases, leaving 16 bases between them. Germline CDR1 DFQATT, CDR2 SNEGSKA (reference sequence). The CDR3 sequence is CSAPQGLLTDTQYF. The CDR3 DNA reads TGCAGTGCCCCACAGGGTCTTCTGACAGATACGCAGTATTTT.

Only a few counts were recorded for this clonotype. The CDR3 loop is CATSDQTHDQPQHF. CDR3 coding DNA: TGTGCCACCAGTGACCAGACACATGATCAGCCCCAGCATTTT. The chain has TRBV24-1 and TRBJ1-5; D remains unclear. This CDR3 has 14 amino acids. Germline V gene data show CDR1 as KGHDR and CDR2 as SFDVKD. Trimming removed 4 bases at V and 5 bases at J, with 11 bases between.

This clonotype turned up a few times. The chain has TRBV11-1 and TRBJ2-5; D is uncertain. The CDR3 spans 14 residues. V was shortened by 5 bases and J by 7 bases, with 17 bases between the two germline ends. CDR1 is SGHAT and CDR2 is FQDESV in the germline V gene (reference sequence). The CDR3 sequence: CASSPGIRDGTQYF. The CDR3 region has the DNA TGTGCCAGCAGCCCCGGTATTCGCGATGGGACCCAGTACTTC.